These T cell receptor beta chains were read from a single sample in a study of shared clonotypes between healthy human individuals. Libraries were prepared by immunoSEQ multiplex PCR; TCRdb keeps only in-frame clonotypes and omits some of them. The sample contains approximately 110,000 clones, around two thirds of which appear only once. The specimen sequenced was memory CD8+ T cells sorted from blood. The receptors come from a woman under 40 in good health. Both conserved end residues are part of each CDR3. The order of the fields is CDR3 protein, CDR3 DNA, J gene, clone size, V gene, D gene. A D gene is named only where the DNA matches it firmly. The listing skips clone size in some rows; elsewhere it reads once, few, many or a size class.

CASSLHRATYEQYF | TGTGCCAGCAGCTTACACAGGGCAACCTACGAGCAGTACTTC | TRBJ2-7 | - | TRBV5-5 | -
CASSSTLLSQGPFYNEQFF | TGTGCCAGCAGCTCCACACTCCTTTCACAGGGTCCCTTTTACAATGAGCAGTTCTTC | TRBJ2-1 | - | TRBV13 | -
CASSLDLGSEQYF | TGTGCCAGCAGCTTAGATCTGGGGTCCGAGCAGTACTTC | TRBJ2-7 | - | TRBV27 | -
CASSPKAAGVNTGELFF | TGTGCCAGCAGCCCCAAAGCAGCGGGAGTGAATACCGGGGAGCTGTTTTTT | TRBJ2-2 | few | TRBV7-8 | TRBD2
CASSISRLAGDNEQFF | TGTGCCAGTAGTATCAGTCGACTAGCGGGAGACAATGAGCAGTTCTTC | TRBJ2-1 | - | TRBV19 | TRBD2
CASSYTGSHEQYF | TGTGCCAGCAGTTATACAGGGTCCCACGAGCAGTACTTC | TRBJ2-7 | few | TRBV6-6 | -
CASSHPTSGFEQYF | TGTGCCAGCAGCCACCCGACTAGCGGGTTCGAGCAGTACTTC | TRBJ2-7 | - | TRBV4-2 | TRBD2
CASSLDSQLRRSDEQYF | TGTGCCAGCAGCCTGGACTCCCAGCTGCGCCGCTCGGACGAGCAGTACTTC | TRBJ2-7 | - | TRBV5-5 | -
CASSLRAFRYGDTQYF | TGTGCCAGCAGTTTACGGGCGTTTCGATACGGAGATACGCAGTATTTT | TRBJ2-3 | - | TRBV27 | -
CASSRRGGGQETQYF | TGTGCCAGCAGCCGCAGGGGAGGGGGCCAAGAGACCCAGTACTTC | TRBJ2-5 | many | TRBV6-1 | -
CASSRPRQGKYNEQFF | TGTGCCAGCAGTCGACCCAGACAGGGGAAATACAATGAGCAGTTCTTC | TRBJ2-1 | - | TRBV27 | TRBD1
CASSYRQVSSYEQYF | TGTGCCAGCAGTTACCGGCAGGTCTCCTCCTACGAGCAGTACTTC | TRBJ2-7 | once | TRBV6-5 | -
CASSSRQTEQFF | TGTGCCAGCAGCTCCCGACAGACGGAGCAGTTCTTC | TRBJ2-1 | - | TRBV11-2 | -
CASSLFLLDYLTGELFF | TGTGCCAGCAGCTTATTCCTTTTGGACTACCTCACCGGGGAGCTGTTTTTT | TRBJ2-2 | - | TRBV28 | -
CASNPGLPTYEQYF | TGTGCCAGTAACCCGGGACTTCCTACCTACGAGCAGTACTTC | TRBJ2-7 | - | TRBV19 | -
CASSLLPLGQGASRGELNQPQHF | TGTGCCAGCTCACTGCTACCCTTAGGACAGGGGGCTTCAAGGGGAGAGCTCAATCAGCCCCAGCATTTT | TRBJ1-5 | - | TRBV18 | TRBD1
CASSEGDNSYEQYF | TGTGCCAGCAGTGAAGGGGACAACTCCTACGAGCAGTACTTC | TRBJ2-7 | - | TRBV25-1 | -
CASSQKTGGEYF | TGCGCCAGCAGTCAGAAGACAGGCGGCGAGTACTTC | TRBJ2-7 | - | TRBV10-2 | -
CASSHRTGPSSYEQYF | TGCGCCAGCAGCCATAGGACAGGGCCATCCTCCTACGAGCAGTACTTC | TRBJ2-7 | - | TRBV5-1 | TRBD1
CASSPLLRRETQYF | TGTGCCAGCAGTCCCCTCCTGAGGAGAGAGACCCAGTACTTC | TRBJ2-5 | - | TRBV28 | -
CASSDGDRGKLFF | TGTGCCAGCAGTGACGGAGACAGGGGCAAACTGTTTTTT | TRBJ1-4 | few | TRBV6-4 | TRBD1
CSAVANTEAFF | TGCAGTGCTGTGGCGAACACTGAAGCTTTCTTT | TRBJ1-1 | - | TRBV20-1 | -
CASSLTGTGKETQYF | TGTGCCAGCAGTCTCACCGGGACAGGGAAAGAGACCCAGTACTTC | TRBJ2-5 | - | TRBV27 | TRBD1
CASAGGLPYEQYF | TGTGCCAGCGCGGGAGGTTTACCCTACGAGCAGTACTTC | TRBJ2-7 | once | TRBV6-1 | TRBD2
CASTSSYRDSMNTEAFF | TGTGCCAGCACCTCCTCCTACCGGGACAGCATGAACACTGAAGCTTTCTTT | TRBJ1-1 | - | TRBV5-5 | TRBD1
CASSPRGTQYF | TGTGCCAGCAGCCCCCGGGGTACGCAGTATTTT | TRBJ2-3 | - | TRBV7-6 | -
CASNTGTSNVETQYF | TGTGCCAGCAATACCGGGACTAGCAATGTAGAGACCCAGTACTTC | TRBJ2-5 | - | TRBV6-6 | TRBD2
CASSEYVEGREQYF | TGTGCCAGCAGTGAATATGTGGAGGGACGCGAGCAGTACTTC | TRBJ2-7 | - | TRBV25-1 | -
CASSLTTSPHYNEQFF | TGTGCCAGCAGCCTTACTACCTCCCCACACTACAATGAGCAGTTCTTC | TRBJ2-1 | - | TRBV7-3 | -
CAISVDYGGATYEQYF | TGTGCCATCAGTGTGGACTACGGGGGGGCAACCTACGAGCAGTACTTC | TRBJ2-7 | - | TRBV10-3 | TRBD2
CASTSRGSSYNEQFF | TGTGCCAGCACAAGTAGGGGAAGCTCCTACAATGAGCAGTTCTTC | TRBJ2-1 | - | TRBV7-2 | -
CASSLAGGPSDEQFF | TGTGCCAGCAGCTTAGCGGGAGGGCCTAGCGATGAGCAGTTCTTC | TRBJ2-1 | - | TRBV7-6 | TRBD2
CATHTARTPLYEQYF | TGCGCCACCCATACCGCTAGGACACCGCTTTACGAGCAGTACTTC | TRBJ2-7 | - | TRBV10-2 | -
CAYETGSTFTEAFF | TGTGCCTACGAAACAGGAAGCACCTTCACTGAAGCTTTCTTT | TRBJ1-1 | - | TRBV2 | -
CASSETQGVGYGYTF | TGTGCCAGCAGTGAAACGCAGGGGGTGGGCTATGGCTACACCTTC | TRBJ1-2 | many | TRBV6-1 | TRBD1
CASSTNGRGRAREQFF | TGTGCCAGCAGCACTAACGGTCGCGGGAGGGCTCGAGAGCAGTTCTTC | TRBJ2-1 | once | TRBV7-9 | TRBD2
CASSVDGDYQPQHF | TGTGCCAGCAGCGTAGATGGGGACTATCAGCCCCAGCATTTT | TRBJ1-5 | few | TRBV9 | -
CASNPGGAYEQYF | TGTGCCAGCAACCCCGGGGGTGCCTACGAGCAGTACTTC | TRBJ2-7 | few | TRBV28 | -